What follows is one TCR beta chain and its context. The data are from a study of regulatory T cells in long-lasting Graves disease. Building the TCR beta libraries relied on iRepertoire HTBI primers, and CDR3 regions underwent Arm-PCR. MiXCR, run by TCRdb on the multiplex PCR reads, gives a single entry per CDR3 protein. The sample consists of around 450,000 distinct CDR3 sequences, roughly 15% of them appearing once. Time point of the sample: newly diagnosed GD, antithyroid drugs for less than 3 months. Following extraction of RNA from PBMCs, that RNA was used to make the TCR library. A further study also used this sample, focusing on T cells in Graves' hyperthyroidism and ophthalmopathy.

The source of this sequence is a woman aged 40 to 49 with Graves disease. The specimen was peripheral blood mononuclear cells (PBMCs), collected at new diagnosis, from a patient treated with antithyroid drugs.

In DNA, the CDR3 is TGTGCCATCAGTGAGTCGAAGACTAGCGGGAGTTACGAGCAGTACTTC. This gives the protein CAISESKTSGSYEQYF. The chain links TRBV10-3 to TRBJ2-7; 12 positions match TRBD2. The germline V gene has CDR1 ENHRY and CDR2 SYGVKD. The CDR3 is 16 amino acids. The junction had 4 bases not matched to a gene; V was cut back by 0 bases and J by 4 bases.